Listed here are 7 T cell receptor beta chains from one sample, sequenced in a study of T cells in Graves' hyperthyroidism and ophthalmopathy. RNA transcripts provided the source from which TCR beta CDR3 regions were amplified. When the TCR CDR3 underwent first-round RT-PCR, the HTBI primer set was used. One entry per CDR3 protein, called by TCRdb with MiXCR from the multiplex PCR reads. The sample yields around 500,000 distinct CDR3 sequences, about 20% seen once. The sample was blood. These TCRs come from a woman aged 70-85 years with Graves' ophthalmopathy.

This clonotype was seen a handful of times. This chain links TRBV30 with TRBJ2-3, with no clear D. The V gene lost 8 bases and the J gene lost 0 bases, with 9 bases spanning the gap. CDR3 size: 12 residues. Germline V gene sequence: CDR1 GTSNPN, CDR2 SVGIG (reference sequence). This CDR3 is CAASSSTDTQYF. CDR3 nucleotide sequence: TGTGCCGCCTCGAGCAGCACAGATACGCAGTATTTT.

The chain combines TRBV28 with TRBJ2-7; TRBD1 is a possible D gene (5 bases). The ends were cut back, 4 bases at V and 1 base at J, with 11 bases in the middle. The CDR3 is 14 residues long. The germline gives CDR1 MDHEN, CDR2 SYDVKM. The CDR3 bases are TGTGCCAGCAGTTCCCCCGACAGATCCTACGAGCAGTACTTC. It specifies CASSSPDRSYEQYF.

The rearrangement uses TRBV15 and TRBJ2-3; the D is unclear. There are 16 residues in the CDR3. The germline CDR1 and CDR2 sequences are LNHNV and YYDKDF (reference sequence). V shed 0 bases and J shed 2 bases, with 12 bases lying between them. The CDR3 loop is CATSRDLTLATDTQYF. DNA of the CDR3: TGTGCCACCAGCAGAGATCTAACTTTAGCCACAGATACGCAGTATTTT.

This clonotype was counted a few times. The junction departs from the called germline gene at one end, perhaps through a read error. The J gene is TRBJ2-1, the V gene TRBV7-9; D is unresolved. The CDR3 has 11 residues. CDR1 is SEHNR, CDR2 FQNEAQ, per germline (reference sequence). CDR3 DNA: TGTGCCAGCAGTCCAATGGATGAGCAGCTCTTC. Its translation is CASSPMDEQLF.

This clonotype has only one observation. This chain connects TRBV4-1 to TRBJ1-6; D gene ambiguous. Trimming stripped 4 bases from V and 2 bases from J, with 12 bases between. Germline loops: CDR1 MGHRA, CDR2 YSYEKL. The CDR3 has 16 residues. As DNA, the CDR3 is TGCGCCAGCAGCCCACTTCGCCAGGCCTATAATTCACCCCTCCACTTT. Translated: CASSPLRQAYNSPLHF.

CDR3 nucleotide sequence: TGTGCCAGCAGTCGACTTGGAGGGTCTGGAAACACCATATATTTT. It yields the protein CASSRLGGSGNTIYF. This chain links TRBV6-1 with TRBJ1-3; D not certain. The V gene's germline CDR1 is MNHNS and CDR2 SASEGT. V shed 5 bases and J shed 1 base, with 12 bases lying between them. CDR3 size: 15 residues.

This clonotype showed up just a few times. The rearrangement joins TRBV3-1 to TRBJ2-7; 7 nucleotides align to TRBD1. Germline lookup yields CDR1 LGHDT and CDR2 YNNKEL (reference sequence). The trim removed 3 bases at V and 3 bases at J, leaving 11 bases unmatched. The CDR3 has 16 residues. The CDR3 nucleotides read TGTGCCAGCAGCCAGCGACAGGGTCAGGGAGTCTACGAGCAGTACTTC. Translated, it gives CASSQRQGQGVYEQYF.